This T cell receptor beta chain was observed in a study of T-cell memory formation after mild COVID-19. Overall study context: TCR clusters were mostly confined to one donor each.

The ends were cut back, 4 bases at V and 7 bases at J, with 17 bases in the middle. The CDR3 runs 14 residues. Germline V gives CDR1 SGHRS, CDR2 YFSETQ. Overall study findings and caveats: CD4+ contracting clones were mainly CM and EM; CD8+ ones, EMRA. Clones that got smaller from day 15 to 85 had even CD4/CD8, while clones growing later tipped toward CD4+.

This clonotype was observed at least ten times. What it recognizes is unknown. TCRdb redid the calling of the 5' RACE reads with MiXCR, one entry per CDR3 protein. Of about 100,000 distinct CDR3 sequences listed, roughly 19% were seen once; the top ten hold around 5.5%. This TCR was recovered from a man aged 18 to 29 who had mild COVID-19 (a few samples of this study predate the infection). Cell type and time point are not known. What was sequenced was PBMCs or a T cell subset sorted from them (not recorded which). The chain recombines TRBV5-1 with TRBJ1-1; possible D gene TRBD1, 6 bases. The CDR3 DNA follows: TGCGCCAGCAGCCGACAGCAGGGGTGGGGTGAAGCTTTCTTT. Its protein is CASSRQQGWGEAFF.